A single sample gave rise to the 15 T cell receptor beta chains below, sequenced in a study of T cell repertoires in cytomegalovirus infection. No antigen has been assigned to these receptors. TCRdb called the reads again in MiXCR, with one record for every CDR3 protein. Here the sample spans about 85,000 distinct CDR3 sequences, under 55% being singletons. The sample in question was CD8+ T cells from cultured PBMCs, obtained from culture after CMV antigen stimulation. All receptors come from a human donor in good health (CMV status not recorded). Some clones in this sample may be carry-over from other donors' samples.

The chain carries TRBV20-1 and TRBJ1-1; D gene ambiguous. V was clipped by 4 bases and J by 1 base, with 4 bases between them. The CDR3 runs to 11 residues. Germline CDR1 reads DFQATT; CDR2 reads SNEGSKA (reference sequence). The CDR3 sequence: CSAKENTEAFF. The CDR3 region has the DNA TGCAGTGCTAAAGAGAACACTGAAGCTTTCTTT.

The V and J genes are TRBV12-3 or TRBV12-4 and TRBJ2-2, with 7 bases that match TRBD1. CDR3 length equals 17 residues. With 6 bases clipped from V and 3 bases from J, the junction kept 13 bases outside the gene matches. CDR3 nucleotide sequence: TGTGCCAGCAGAGCCACAGGGGAAGGGTTTGACACCGGGGAGCTGTTTTTT. Its protein product is CASRATGEGFDTGELFF.

This chain uses TRBV6-6 with TRBJ1-1; possibly TRBD1 for D (5 bases). The CDR3 is made up of 15 amino acids. V was pared by 0 bases and J by 4 bases, with 12 bases between. Germline CDR1 and CDR2: MNHNY and SVGAGI (reference sequence). CDR3 sequence: CASSYSFVGTTEAFF. The CDR3 nucleotides read TGTGCCAGCAGTTACTCCTTTGTGGGGACCACTGAAGCTTTCTTT.

About this clonotype itself: One end of the junction fails to match germline, which may point to a read error. The V call is TRBV5-1, the J call TRBJ1-2; TRBD1 matches at 9 bases. Germline V CDR1 and CDR2: SGHRS, YFSETQ. The CDR3 has 14 amino acids. In DNA, the CDR3 is TGCGCCAGCAGTGGACAGGGGACTATGTATGGCTACGCCTTC. It encodes CASSGQGTMYGYAF.

As regards this clonotype: Germline is not matched at one junction end, which may reflect a read error. The CDR3, as DNA: TGTGCCAGCAGTGCAGGGACAGGGGGAGAGTCCCAGTACTTC. This translates into CASSAGTGGESQYF. The chain joins TRBV27 to TRBJ2-5; 11 positions match TRBD1. This CDR3 is 14 amino acids long. Germline V gives CDR1 MNHEY, CDR2 SMNVEV (reference sequence).

J is TRBJ2-7 and V is TRBV4-2, with 9 bases fitting TRBD2. Unmatched junction bases numbered 12, after V lost 1 base and J lost 2 bases. The CDR3 covers 18 residues. Germline V gene sequence: CDR1 LGHNA, CDR2 YNFKEQ. CDR3 DNA: TGTGCCAGCAGCCAAGGCCTGCGAGGAGCGGGGGGCACCTACGAGCAGTACTTC. It is translated as CASSQGLRGAGGTYEQYF.

This clonotype was detected ten times or more. This sequence joins TRBV2 and TRBJ2-1; D may match TRBD1 or TRBD2 (5 bases each). The length of the CDR3 is 12 residues. V gave up 9 bases and J gave up 5 bases, with 11 bases separating them. Germline V CDR1 and CDR2: SNHLY, FYNNEI. CDR3 protein: CARTGPNNEQFF. The CDR3, as DNA: TGTGCCAGAACGGGACCCAACAATGAGCAGTTCTTC. The full variable domain, rest sourced from reference TRBV2 and TRBJ2-1, is EPEVTQTPSHQVTQMGQEVILRCVPISNHLYFYWYRQILGQKVEFLVSFYNNEISEKSEIFDDQFSVERPDGSNFTLKIRSTKLEDSAMYFCARTGPNNEQFFGPGTRLTVL.

The CDR3 DNA follows: TGTGCCACCAGCAGAGATCAGGGGGGGGGAGAGACCCAGTACTTC. This encodes CATSRDQGGGETQYF. The chain combines TRBV15 with TRBJ2-5; D may be TRBD1 or TRBD2 (7 bases each). The CDR3 is 15 amino acids. Trimming cost V 0 bases and J 4 bases, with 12 bases left between them. Per the germline V gene, CDR1 is LNHNV and CDR2 is YYDKDF (reference sequence).

The chain combines TRBV27 with TRBJ2-7, with D possibly being TRBD2 (5 bases). Looked up from germline, CDR1 is MNHEY and CDR2 is SMNVEV (reference sequence). V lost 7 bases and J lost 1, with 14 bases in between. The CDR3 runs 14 residues. The CDR3 spells CASTQRGRSYEQYF. For the CDR3, the DNA is TGTGCCAGCACCCAAAGAGGGAGATCCTACGAGCAGTACTTC.

The chain links TRBV24-1 to TRBJ2-2; 8 bases align to TRBD1. Germline V gene lookup returns CDR1 KGHDR and CDR2 SFDVKD. The CDR3 length is 14 residues. J gave up 4 bases and V 4 bases, and 1 base lay outside the gene matches. CDR3 in amino acids: CATSDTGGTGELFF. The CDR3 coding sequence is TGTGCCACCAGTGACACAGGGGGCACCGGGGAGCTGTTTTTT.

This chain links TRBV4-1 with TRBJ2-3; D unresolved. Trimming took 3 bases from V and 6 from J, leaving 10 bases between them. Germline lookup yields CDR1 MGHRA and CDR2 YSYEKL. This CDR3 is built from 13 residues. The CDR3 bases are TGCGCCAGCAGCCATCTTCAGGCGGATACGCAGTATTTT. This codes for CASSHLQADTQYF.

V is TRBV27 and J is TRBJ2-7, with 9 bases identical to TRBD1. The V gene end was trimmed by 4 bases and the J gene end by 5 bases; junction bases not matched to a gene: 9. Per the germline V gene, CDR1 is MNHEY and CDR2 is SMNVEV (reference sequence). The CDR3 runs to 15 residues. This CDR3 is CASSWGGQGYDEQYF. CDR3 DNA: TGTGCCAGCAGTTGGGGGGGACAGGGTTACGACGAGCAGTACTTC.

The V call is TRBV12-3 or TRBV12-4, the J call TRBJ1-5, with 7 positions matching TRBD1. Germline trimming cut 9 bases from V and 4 bases from J; bases unmatched to any gene: 9. The CDR3 sequence is 14 residues long. Here the CDR3 reads CAREGAGKNQPQHF. CDR3 nucleotide sequence: TGTGCCAGAGAGGGGGCAGGGAAGAATCAGCCCCAGCATTTT.

This clonotype showed up just a few times. The J gene is TRBJ1-1, the V gene TRBV12-3 or TRBV12-4; D unresolved. V shed 7 bases and J shed 6 bases, with 18 bases lying between them. The length of the CDR3 is 14 residues. CDR3 protein: CASIPLGAIAEAFF. CDR3 DNA: TGTGCCAGCATCCCCTTGGGAGCTATCGCTGAAGCTTTCTTT.

This clonotype was seen a handful of times. The chain joins TRBV11-2 to TRBJ1-1; tentative D call: TRBD1 (6 bases). CDR1 and CDR2 (germline): SGHAT, FQNNGV. V lost 1 base and J lost 6, with 9 bases in between. This CDR3 has 13 amino acids. CDR3 in DNA: TGTGCCAGCAGCTTAGGATCAGGGGCTGAAGCTTTCTTT. Amino acid sequence: CASSLGSGAEAFF. The variable domain in full, completed from reference TRBV11-2 and TRBJ1-1, reads EAGVAQSPRYKIIEKRQSVAFWCNPISGHATLYWYQQILGQGPKLLIQFQNNGVVDDSQLPKDRFSAERLKGVDSTLKIQPAKLEDSAVYLCASSLGSGAEAFFGQGTRLTVV.